This TCR beta chain was captured in a study of T-cell reconstitution after alpha-beta-depleted transplantation in children. In germline, CDR1 is SEHNR, CDR2 FQNEAQ (reference sequence). Trimming cost V 0 bases and J 0 bases, with 11 bases left between them. The CDR3 totals 16 residues. Unique molecular identifiers were incorporated into the prepared TCRbeta library. In TCRdb, the PCR reads were re-called with MiXCR into one record per CDR3 protein. The sample consists of some 220,000 distinct CDR3 sequences, 8.5% to 10% of them appearing once. Sequences were derived from PBMCs from the stem cell graft donor, sampled from the stem cell graft. This receptor was identified in a human donor who donated a stem cell graft to a child with acute lymphoblastic leukemia. V is TRBV7-9 and J is TRBJ1-2; the D gene is possibly TRBD1 (5 bases). CDR3 nucleotides: TGTGCCAGCAGCTTAGCCGGGGACTTGGCTAACTATGGCTACACCTTC. It translates to CASSLAGDLANYGYTF.